Sequencing of this TCR beta chain was carried out in a study of T cell clusters in autoimmune cytopenias. Study-level findings and limits: Clustering suggested that physiological T cell clusters were missing in primary autoimmune cytopenia patients. Comparing secondary cytopenia with chronic lymphocytic leukemia showed no cluster-lack signature, apparently masked by lymphoma repertoire. Exclusive TRB clusters were around 3-fold more numerous in healthy donors than in active autoimmune hepatitis.

In the case of this clonotype: Its specificity is not known.

Multiplex touch-down PCR amplified TRB using TRB-A and TRB-B pools in one tube. Following a re-call of the multiplex PCR reads, TCRdb has one entry per CDR3 protein and lacks DNA. This sample contains about 9,500 distinct CDR3 sequences. The CDR3 has 16 amino acids. The germline CDR1 and CDR2 sequences are SEHNR and FQNEAQ (reference sequence). Each sample's input was about 250 ng genomic DNA, approximately 37,500 genome equivalents. The chain combines TRBV7-9 with TRBJ2-1. The clonotype was recovered from a human donor with an autoimmune cytopenia or autoimmune hepatitis (not recorded which). Material for sequencing was peripheral blood. CDR3: CASSVTAGGTYNEQFF.